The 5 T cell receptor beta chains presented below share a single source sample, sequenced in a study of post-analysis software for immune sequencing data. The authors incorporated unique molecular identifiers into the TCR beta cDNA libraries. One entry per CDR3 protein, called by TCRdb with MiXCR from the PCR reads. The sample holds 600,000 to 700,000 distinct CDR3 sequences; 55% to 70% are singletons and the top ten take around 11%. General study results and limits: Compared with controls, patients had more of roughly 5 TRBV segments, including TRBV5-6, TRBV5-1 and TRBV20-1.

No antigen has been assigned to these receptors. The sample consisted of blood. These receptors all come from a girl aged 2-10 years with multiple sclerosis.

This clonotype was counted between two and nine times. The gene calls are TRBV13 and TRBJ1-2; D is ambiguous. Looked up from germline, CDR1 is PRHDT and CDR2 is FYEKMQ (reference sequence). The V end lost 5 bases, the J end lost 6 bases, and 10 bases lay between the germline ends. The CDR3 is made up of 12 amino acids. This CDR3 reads CASSKIWDGYTF. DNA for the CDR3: TGTGCCAGCAGCAAAATCTGGGATGGCTACACCTTC.

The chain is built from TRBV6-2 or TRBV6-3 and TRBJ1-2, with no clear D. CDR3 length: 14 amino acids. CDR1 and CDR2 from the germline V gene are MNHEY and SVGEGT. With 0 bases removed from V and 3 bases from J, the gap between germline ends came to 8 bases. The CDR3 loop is CASSYSTSYYGYTF. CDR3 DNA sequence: TGTGCCAGCAGTTACTCGACCAGCTACTATGGCTACACCTTC.

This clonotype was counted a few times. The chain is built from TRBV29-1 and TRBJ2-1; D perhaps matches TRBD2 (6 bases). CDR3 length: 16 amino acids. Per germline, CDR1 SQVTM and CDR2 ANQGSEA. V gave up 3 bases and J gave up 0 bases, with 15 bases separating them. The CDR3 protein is CSVEWLAWSSYNEQFF. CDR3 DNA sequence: TGCAGCGTTGAGTGGCTAGCGTGGAGCTCCTACAATGAGCAGTTCTTC.

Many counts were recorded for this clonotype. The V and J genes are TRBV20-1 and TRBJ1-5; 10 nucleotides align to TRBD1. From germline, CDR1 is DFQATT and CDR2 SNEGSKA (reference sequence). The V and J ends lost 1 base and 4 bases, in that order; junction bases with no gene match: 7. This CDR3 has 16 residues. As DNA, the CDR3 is TGCAGTGCTAGAGCCGACAGGGGGCGAATAAATCAGCCCCAGCATTTT. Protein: CSARADRGRINQPQHF.

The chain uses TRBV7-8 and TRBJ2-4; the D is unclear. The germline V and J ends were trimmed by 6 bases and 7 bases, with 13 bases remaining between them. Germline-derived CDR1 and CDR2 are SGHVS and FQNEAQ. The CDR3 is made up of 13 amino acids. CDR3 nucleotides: TGTGCCAGCAGGCCCTGGGGAAACAACATTCAGTACTTC. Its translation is CASRPWGNNIQYF.